The clone carrying this T cell receptor beta chain was found many times. The antigen remains undetermined. TCRdb reprocessed the reads via MiXCR and lists one record per CDR3 protein. The sample has approximately 700,000 distinct CDR3 sequences, 35% to 40% seen once. This entry comes from a study of T cell repertoires in cytomegalovirus infection. Study results and caveats: The ex vivo response was dominated by HLA-C-restricted CMV-specific TCR beta clonotypes.

Germline CDR1 reads SGHTA; CDR2 reads FQGNSA. The CDR3 totals 17 residues. The germline V and J ends were trimmed by 1 base and 10 bases, with 23 bases remaining between them. The chain joins TRBV7-2 to TRBJ2-1, with D possibly matching TRBD1 (6 bases). This sequence was found in a human donor in good health (CMV status not recorded). Some clones in this sample may be carry-over from other donors' samples. The sequencing sample was made of PBMCs. CDR3 sequence (DNA): TGTGCCAGCAGCTTAGATGACAGGTACCTGTTTTGGGGAGAGCAGTTCTTC. Translation gives CASSLDDRYLFWGEQFF.